This passage covers 18 T cell receptor beta chains from one sample sequenced in a study of blood T cell repertoires in COVID-19. Repertoires were generated with immunoSEQ multiplex PCR, while TCRdb's copy carries only in-frame clones and drops some. The sample records tens of thousands of clones, approximately 80% being singletons. Sequencing was performed on peripheral blood. Every receptor here comes from a woman aged 60-70 years with acute or convalescent COVID-19.

The table lists this clone with a count of one. This sequence joins TRBV10-3 and TRBJ2-1, with D perhaps TRBD2 (5 bases). CDR3 size: 13 residues. The germline V gene has CDR1 ENHRY and CDR2 SYGVKD. Trimming cost V 4 bases and J 9 bases, with 13 bases left between them. The CDR3 DNA reads as TGTGCCATCAGTGCTCCACTAGATGCTGAGCAGTTCTTC. It yields the protein CAISAPLDAEQFF.

The V and J genes are TRBV27 and TRBJ2-7; the match to TRBD2 covers 7 bases. There are 15 residues in the CDR3. Unmatched junction bases numbered 12, after V lost 6 bases and J lost 4 bases. Germline assignment: CDR1 MNHEY and CDR2 SMNVEV (reference sequence). DNA for the CDR3: TGTGCCAGCAGGCTAGGGACCGGGGGAGGGTACGAGCAGTACTTC. Translating gives CASRLGTGGGYEQYF.

V is TRBV30 and J is TRBJ1-2, with unresolved D. Per germline, CDR1 GTSNPN and CDR2 SVGIG (reference sequence). The V end lost 2 bases, the J end lost 2 bases, and 12 bases lay between the germline ends. The CDR3 extends over 14 amino acids. CDR3 coding DNA: TGTGCCTGGAGTTCGGCGGGAAGGAACTATGGCTACACCTTC. Its translation: CAWSSAGRNYGYTF. The complete variable domain, with remaining parts taken from reference TRBV30 and TRBJ1-2, reads SQTIHQWPATLVQPVGSPLSLECTVEGTSNPNLYWYRQAAGRGLQLLFYSVGIGQISSEVPQNLSASRPQDRQFILSSKKLLLSDSGFYLCAWSSAGRNYGYTFGSGTRLTVV.

The J gene is TRBJ1-2, the V gene TRBV6-5; no reliable D call. The CDR3 is 14 residues long. The germline V gene encodes CDR1 MNHEY and CDR2 SVGAGI. Trimming stripped 2 bases from V and 1 base from J, with 8 bases between. DNA of the CDR3: TGTGCCAGCAGTTACCACCGAGATAACTATGGCTACACCTTC. Translated: CASSYHRDNYGYTF.

The chain employs TRBV30 and TRBJ2-2; D remains unclear. Trimming removed 1 base from V and 6 bases from J, with 12 bases in between. Germline V CDR1 and CDR2: GTSNPN, SVGIG (reference sequence). This CDR3 region has 14 residues. CDR3 sequence reads: CAWSGTARAGELFF. CDR3 DNA sequence: TGTGCCTGGAGTGGTACCGCACGAGCCGGGGAGCTGTTTTTT.

The chain uses TRBV5-4 and TRBJ2-2; 7 bases are shared with TRBD1. Germline CDR1 and CDR2: SGHNT and YYREEE (reference sequence). Unmatched junction bases numbered 5, after V lost 3 bases and J lost 6 bases. The CDR3 has 14 residues. In DNA form, the CDR3 reads TGTGCCAGCAGCTACAGGGGCCCCCCCGGGGAGCTGTTTTTT. This codes for CASSYRGPPGELFF.

The V gene is TRBV5-4, the J gene TRBJ2-5; TRBD1 agrees at 7 bases. CDR3 size: 14 residues. CDR1 is SGHNT and CDR2 is YYREEE in the germline V gene (reference sequence). The V segment lost 3 bases and the J segment 5 bases; nucleotides outside the gene matches: 7. As DNA, the CDR3 is TGTGCCAGCAGCTACAGACAGGGCGGGGAGACCCAGTACTTC. Protein product: CASSYRQGGETQYF.

V usage is TRBV7-3 and J usage is TRBJ2-1; 8 nucleotides line up with TRBD2. The CDR3 contains 15 residues. Per germline, CDR1 SGHTA and CDR2 FQGTGA. After removal of 2 bases from V and 9 bases from J, the junction contained 9 bases not matched to a gene. CDR3: CASSLGSGSPREQFF. The DNA of the CDR3 is TGTGCCAGCAGCTTAGGGAGCGGGAGCCCCCGTGAGCAGTTCTTC. The complete variable domain, with remaining parts taken from reference TRBV7-3 and TRBJ2-1, reads GAGVSQTPSNKVTEKGKYVELRCDPISGHTALYWYRQSLGQGPEFLIYFQGTGAADDSGLPNDRFFAVRPEGSVSTLKIQRTERGDSAVYLCASSLGSGSPREQFFGPGTRLTVL.

The rearrangement links TRBV10-3 to TRBJ2-1; D gene unclear. Trimming took 4 bases from V and 6 from J, leaving 10 bases between them. The CDR3 runs to 13 residues. Germline assignment: CDR1 ENHRY and CDR2 SYGVKD. The CDR3 loop is CAISVSVGNEQFF. The CDR3 DNA is TGTGCCATCAGTGTCAGCGTCGGCAATGAGCAGTTCTTC.

The CDR3 DNA sequence: TGTGCCAGCAGCTACGGAGCGGGGGGGCAGGATACGCAGTATTTT. This translates into CASSYGAGGQDTQYF. The V call is TRBV5-6, the J call TRBJ2-3; 10 positions agree with TRBD2. Looked up from germline, CDR1 is SGHDT and CDR2 is YYEEEE. CDR3 length: 15 amino acids. With V trimmed by 3 bases and J by 6 bases, 7 bases remained unmatched.

CDR3 loop: CASSQVTGSEQYF. The CDR3 DNA sequence: TGTGCCAGCAGCCAGGTGACAGGGAGCGAGCAGTACTTC. This rearrangement joins TRBV14 to TRBJ2-7, with 7 bases matching TRBD1. With V trimmed by 3 bases and J by 6 bases, 5 bases remained unmatched. This CDR3 has 13 amino acids. Germline V lookup: CDR1 SGHDN, CDR2 FVKESK.

The chain has TRBV5-1 and TRBJ2-7; 7 bases are a match to TRBD1. The CDR3 length is 15 residues. With 4 bases clipped from V and 0 bases from J, the junction kept 7 bases outside the gene matches. Per germline, CDR1 SGHRS and CDR2 YFSETQ. The CDR3 DNA reads as TGCGCCAGCAGCCGACAGGGTTCGAGCTCCTACGAGCAGTACTTC. Encoded protein: CASSRQGSSSYEQYF.

This chain uses TRBV30 with TRBJ1-1, with 7 bases fitting TRBD1. CDR1 and CDR2 (germline): GTSNPN, SVGIG (reference sequence). CDR3 length: 13 residues. J lost 3 bases, V lost 2 bases, and 3 bases had no gene match. The CDR3 nucleotides read TGTGCCTGGAGTTTTGGGACAGACACTGAAGCTTTCTTT. It codes for CAWSFGTDTEAFF.

This clone showed up just once. V and J are TRBV28 and TRBJ1-2, with D hard to call. Between the trimmed V and J ends, which lost 3 bases and 3 bases, there was a span of 14 bases. CDR3 length: 15 amino acids. From germline, CDR1 is MDHEN and CDR2 SYDVKM. CDR3 DNA: TGTGCCAGCAGTTTCCGAGGCGGCGAGCACTATGGCTACACCTTC. This gives the protein CASSFRGGEHYGYTF.

The chain carries TRBV15 and TRBJ1-3; D is uncertain. With 0 bases removed from V and 2 bases from J, the gap between germline ends came to 11 bases. The V gene's germline CDR1 is LNHNV and CDR2 YYDKDF (reference sequence). This CDR3 has 16 amino acids. The CDR3 spells CATSRDTRAAGNTIYF. For the CDR3, the DNA is TGTGCCACCAGCAGAGATACGAGGGCTGCTGGAAACACCATATATTTT.

The V and J genes are TRBV15 and TRBJ1-2; TRBD1 might be the D (6 bases). Germline V CDR1 and CDR2: LNHNV, YYDKDF (reference sequence). With 3 bases removed from V and 2 bases from J, the gap between germline ends came to 16 bases. This CDR3 has 16 amino acids. The CDR3 is CATSSLDRFRNYGYTF. Written as DNA, the CDR3 is TGTGCCACCAGCAGTCTCGACAGGTTCAGAAACTATGGCTACACCTTC.

J is TRBJ2-7 and V is TRBV10-3, with D perhaps TRBD2 (5 bases). The V gene's germline CDR1 is ENHRY and CDR2 SYGVKD. The CDR3 is 14 residues long. Trimming removed 2 bases from V and 3 bases from J, with 11 bases in between. The chain's CDR3 is CAISERPGDYEQYF. The CDR3 coding sequence is TGTGCCATCAGTGAGCGCCCCGGGGACTACGAGCAGTACTTC.

The chain combines TRBV4-1 with TRBJ1-5, with D hard to call. CDR3 size: 15 residues. Germline values: CDR1 MGHRA, CDR2 YSYEKL. The V gene lost 3 bases and the J gene lost 0 bases, with 9 bases spanning the gap. CDR3 in amino acids: CASSQGDTSNQPQHF. The CDR3 region has the DNA TGCGCCAGCAGCCAGGGTGACACTAGCAATCAGCCCCAGCATTTT.